Following are 8 T cell receptor beta chains from one sample sequenced in a study of T-cell reconstitution after alpha-beta-depleted transplantation in children. Unique molecular identifiers were incorporated during preparation of the TCRbeta library. TCRdb processed the PCR reads anew with MiXCR; each CDR3 protein has one entry. The sample consists of approximately 190,000 distinct CDR3 sequences, roughly 8.1% of them appearing once. The sample here was PBMCs, mostly from graft donor cells, taken 360 days after TCRalphabeta/CD19-depleted stem cell transplant. The origin of the receptors is a male patient between 2 and 10 years old who had a stem cell transplant for acute myeloid leukemia, so the T cells may come from the graft donor.

This clonotype occurred many times. This chain joins TRBV29-1 and TRBJ2-3; 13 positions agree with TRBD2. V gave up 3 bases and J gave up 1 base; unmatched junction bases: 4. The CDR3 is 16 amino acids. Germline lookup yields CDR1 SQVTM and CDR2 ANQGSEA. The CDR3 spells CSVDLGTSGGTDTQYF. CDR3 coding DNA: TGCAGCGTTGACCTCGGGACTAGCGGGGGCACAGATACGCAGTATTTT.

This clonotype has more than one count but fewer than ten. V and J are TRBV3-1 and TRBJ2-2; 10 nucleotides match TRBD1. Per germline, CDR1 LGHDT and CDR2 YNNKEL (reference sequence). Trimming at V came to 0 bases and at J to 11 bases, leaving 9 bases not matched to a gene. The CDR3 contains 16 residues. CDR3 loop: CASSQESGQGIGELFF. CDR3 coding DNA: TGTGCCAGCAGCCAAGAATCGGGACAGGGGATAGGTGAGCTGTTTTTT.

This sequence joins TRBV12-3 or TRBV12-4 and TRBJ1-6; no firm D call. There are 14 residues in the CDR3. Between the trimmed V and J ends, which lost 8 bases and 1 base, there was a span of 9 bases. CDR3 nucleotide sequence: TGTGCCAGCGCCCTCGGATCCTATAATTCACCCCTCCACTTT. Residues: CASALGSYNSPLHF.

This sequence joins TRBV5-1 and TRBJ2-7, with D hard to call. CDR1 SGHRS and CDR2 YFSETQ come from the germline V gene. The CDR3 extends over 15 amino acids. The V end was cut by 4 bases, the J end by 6 bases, with 20 bases between. The CDR3 sequence is CASSPYRPIGPEQYF. DNA of the CDR3: TGCGCCAGCAGCCCCTACCGTCCGATCGGTCCCGAGCAGTACTTC.

This clonotype appeared a few times. The J gene is TRBJ1-4, the V gene TRBV15; D ambiguous. CDR1 is LNHNV, CDR2 YYDKDF, per germline (reference sequence). V lost 3 bases and J lost 14, with 13 bases in between. The CDR3 spans 12 residues. The CDR3 spells CATSSVASGLFF. As DNA, the CDR3 is TGTGCCACCAGCAGTGTCGCCTCGGGGCTGTTTTTT.

This clonotype was observed many times. The rearrangement joins TRBV12-3 or TRBV12-4 to TRBJ2-1; 7 bases line up with TRBD1. The CDR3 spans 15 residues. The V and J ends lost 6 bases and 5 bases, in that order; junction bases with no gene match: 10. CDR3 loop: CASSPTGVDHNEQFF. CDR3 bases: TGTGCCAGCAGCCCAACAGGGGTGGATCACAATGAGCAGTTCTTC.

This clonotype was detected many times. CDR3 coding DNA: TGTGCCAGCAGCAAGGAGGCCAGGCGAGGTCTGTCATCTGGAAACACCATATATTTT. Translating it yields CASSKEARRGLSSGNTIYF. The chain recombines TRBV11-2 with TRBJ1-3; D uncertain. Per germline, CDR1 SGHAT and CDR2 FQNNGV. The CDR3 contains 19 residues. The V gene lost 5 bases and the J gene lost 1 base, with 24 bases spanning the gap.

The rearrangement links TRBV6-1 to TRBJ2-1; perhaps TRBD1 as D (5 bases). The length of the CDR3 is 16 residues. V was cut by 5 bases and J by 15 bases, with 29 bases left in between. CDR1 is MNHNS, CDR2 SASEGT, per germline. In DNA form, the CDR3 reads TGTGCCAGCAGTCCCCGACGAGCTACCGGGCCAACAGGATTGTTCTTC. Its protein is CASSPRRATGPTGLFF.